Included here is one TCR beta chain sequence, with context. An end of the junction differs from the germline gene, which may be a read error. The data were taken from a study of tumor-infiltrating lymphocytes in primary liver carcinoma. Study in general: The patient group consisted of men and women aged 30 to 69 years.

cDNA specific to TCR beta was made from 500 to 650 ng of total RNA, with a constant-region primer employed for priming. Library construction for TCR beta comprised three nested multiplex PCR rounds performed with slightly modified ARM-PCR. Each of the first two PCR rounds ran roughly 9 cycles with TRBV1-TRBV30 forward and C-beta reverse primers. A single record per CDR3 protein comes from TCRdb applying MiXCR to the multiplex PCR reads. The table includes 150,000 to 200,000 distinct CDR3 sequences, around 60% detected once. CDR1 and CDR2 (germline): MNHEY, SVGAGI. The CDR3 is 16 amino acids. Blood RNA came from unsorted whole blood; germline DNA was also extracted.

The chain is built from TRBV6-5 and TRBJ2-7; TRBD1 aligns across 7 bases. The sequenced sample was peripheral blood. The receptor was derived from a man aged 35 to 55 with primary liver carcinoma and hepatitis B virus infection. The CDR3 sequence: CASSLETGVPSYERYF. CDR3 sequence (DNA): TGTGCCAGCAGTCTCGAAACAGGGGTCCCCTCCTACGAGCGGTACTTC.